Listed below are T cell receptor beta chains from one sample, sequenced in a study of blood T cell repertoires in COVID-19. Sequenced by immunoSEQ multiplex PCR; TCRdb stores in-frame clones only, minus some. The sample includes tens of thousands of clones, 90% of them seen just once. The sequenced sample was peripheral blood. Every receptor here comes from a human donor with active COVID-19. The donor label of this sample is uncertain. Both conserved end residues are part of each CDR3. A D gene is named only where the DNA matches it firmly. Clone size is given for some rows only: seen once, a few or many times, or a class if the clone is expanded.

V gene	D gene	clone size	J gene	CDR3 DNA	CDR3 protein
TRBV18	TRBD2	-	TRBJ2-3	TGTGCCAGCTCACCCTTTCGACTAGCGGGAGTAGCGGATACGCAGTATTTT	CASSPFRLAGVADTQYF
TRBV18	-	-	TRBJ2-1	TGTGCCAGCTCACGGGACTCACACAATGAGCAGTTCTTC	CASSRDSHNEQFF
TRBV7-6	TRBD2	-	TRBJ2-5	TGTGCCAGCAGCTTATCGGGACTAGCGGGGGAGACCCAGTACTTC	CASSLSGLAGETQYF
TRBV3-1/TRBV3-2	-	-	TRBJ2-7	TGTGCCAGCAGCCAAGAAGTTGGTTGGGACAAAGAGTTGGAGCAGTACTTC	CASSQEVGWDKELEQYF
TRBV6-5	-	-	TRBJ2-1	TGTGCCAGCAGTCCTAGCCCAAGAGCGGACAATGAGCAGTTCTTC	CASSPSPRADNEQFF
TRBV7-3	-	-	TRBJ2-5	TGTGCCAGCAGCTTAAGGGGGGGCTCCCAAGAGACCCAGTACTTC	CASSLRGGSQETQYF
TRBV9	TRBD1	once	TRBJ1-6	TGTGCCAGCAGCCCGAACTCCGACAGGGTTGGGTCACCCCTCCACTTT	CASSPNSDRVGSPLHF
TRBV7-3	TRBD2	-	TRBJ2-1	TGTGCCAGCAGCCTCTCGGGACTAACATACAATGAGCAGTTCTTC	CASSLSGLTYNEQFF
TRBV18	TRBD1	-	TRBJ2-1	TGTGCCAGCTCACCGGGACAGGTCCTATACAATGAGCAGTTCTTC	CASSPGQVLYNEQFF
TRBV19	TRBD1	-	TRBJ1-5	TGTGCCAGTAGTATTCGTTTAGGGGGCCGAAGTCAGCCCCAGCATTTT	CASSIRLGGRSQPQHF
TRBV7-6	-	-	TRBJ2-1	TGTGCCAGCAGCTTAGGCGGGGCTGGGGTTAATGAGCAGTTCTTC	CASSLGGAGVNEQFF
TRBV7-9	TRBD2	-	TRBJ2-7	TGTGCCAGCAGCCAGGGGCGGCTAGCGGGATACGAGCAGTACTTC	CASSQGRLAGYEQYF
TRBV5-1	TRBD1	once	TRBJ1-2	TGCGCCAGCAGCTTGGACAGGGGAGACTATGGCTACACCTTC	CASSLDRGDYGYTF
TRBV11-3	-	-	TRBJ2-7	TGTGCCAGCAGCTTAGGGGGGACAACACCCTACGAGCAGTACTTC	CASSLGGTTPYEQYF
TRBV7-2	-	-	TRBJ1-2	TGTGCCAGCAGCCGGGGTCCAGACTATGGCTACACCTTC	CASSRGPDYGYTF
TRBV5-5	-	-	TRBJ2-2	TGTGCCAGCAGCTTGTACGCGGGGACCGGGGAGCTGTTTTTT	CASSLYAGTGELFF
TRBV2	TRBD2	-	TRBJ2-3	TGTGCCAACAACCCCCTGGGGGGGGAAAGCACAGATACGCAGTATTTT	CANNPLGGESTDTQYF
TRBV18	-	-	TRBJ1-1	TGTGCCAGCTCACCATCAGGGGCGTTCGTCACTGAAGCTTTCTTT	CASSPSGAFVTEAFF
TRBV3-1/TRBV3-2	-	-	TRBJ2-5	TGTGCCAGCAGCCAAGTCGGGCTAGCAACAGAGACCCAGTACTTC	CASSQVGLATETQYF
TRBV9	-	-	TRBJ1-3	TGTGCCAGCAGCGTAGGAGGCCTGAGCTCTGGAAACACCATATATTTT	CASSVGGLSSGNTIYF
TRBV6-5	-	-	TRBJ2-1	TGTGCCAGCATCGGGTCCACGCAGGAGCAGTTCTTC	CASIGSTQEQFF
TRBV6-6	-	-	TRBJ2-3	TGTGCCAGCAGGGGGGCATTAACAGATACGCAGTATTTT	CASRGALTDTQYF
TRBV5-4	-	-	TRBJ1-1	TGTGCCAGCAGCCCGGAGGGGGGGCGGAGCACTGAAGCTTTCTTT	CASSPEGGRSTEAFF
TRBV4-1	TRBD1	-	TRBJ2-1	TGCGCCAGCAGCCAAGATAGGGACAGCAATGAGCAGTTCTTC	CASSQDRDSNEQFF
TRBV2	-	-	TRBJ2-1	TGTGCCAGCAGACCCAGACTGGCCTACAATGAGCAGTTCTTC	CASRPRLAYNEQFF
TRBV7-9	-	few	TRBJ1-1	TGTGCCAGCAGCTTACAGTACGTGAAGAACACTGAAGCTTTCTTT	CASSLQYVKNTEAFF
TRBV5-8	TRBD2	-	TRBJ2-5	TGTGCCAGCAGCTTGGTAGCGGGGGGTCAAGAGACCCAGTACTTC	CASSLVAGGQETQYF
TRBV10-3	TRBD1	once	TRBJ2-7	TGTGCCATCAGTCCTTATCCGGGACAGGCCTACGAGCAGTACTTC	CAISPYPGQAYEQYF
TRBV19	-	-	TRBJ2-3	TGTGCCAGTAGTATTCTAGGGGACTCCACAGATACGCAGTATTTT	CASSILGDSTDTQYF
TRBV10-3	TRBD1	-	TRBJ2-1	TGTGCCATCAGTAAGGACAGGCGCGGTGGTGAGCAGTTCTTC	CAISKDRRGGEQFF
TRBV27	TRBD1	-	TRBJ2-2	TGTGCCAGCAGTTCCCCCGGGACAGGGTCCGGGGAGCTGTTTTTT	CASSSPGTGSGELFF
TRBV7-8	TRBD1	-	TRBJ1-5	TGTGCCAGCAGCTTATCTTTGACAGGGCCCCATCAGCCCCAGCATTTT	CASSLSLTGPHQPQHF
TRBV21-1	-	once	TRBJ1-1	TGTGCCAGCAGCCGACAGGGGAACACTGAAGCTTTCTTT	CASSRQGNTEAFF
TRBV7-2	-	-	TRBJ1-5	TGTGCCAGCAGCTTAGGACAGGGCAATCAGCCCCAGCATTTT	CASSLGQGNQPQHF
TRBV6-5	TRBD1	-	TRBJ2-2	TGTGCCAGCTGGGACAGGGGATACACCGGGGAGCTGTTTTTT	CASWDRGYTGELFF
TRBV2	-	-	TRBJ2-1	TGTGCCAGCAGTGAAGCGCTTTCGAGCTCCTACAATGAGCAGTTCTTC	CASSEALSSSYNEQFF
TRBV5-5	TRBD1	-	TRBJ2-5	TGTGCCAGCAGCTTCCAGACAGGGGGGGTCCGAGAGACCCAGTACTTC	CASSFQTGGVRETQYF
TRBV14	TRBD1	-	TRBJ1-2	TGTGCCAGCAGCCAAGCAGGGGGCTATGGCTACACCTTC	CASSQAGGYGYTF
TRBV30	TRBD1	-	TRBJ2-7	TGTGCCTGGGCCGGGACAGGGAGTGGGGAGCAGTACTTC	CAWAGTGSGEQYF
TRBV7-9	-	-	TRBJ1-4	TGTGCCAGCAGCTTAGGGCCGTTGGAGGAAAAACTGTTTTTT	CASSLGPLEEKLFF
TRBV7-6	-	-	TRBJ2-1	TGTGCCAGCAGCTTAGACTTGGCGATTAGCGCCTACAATGAGCAGTTCTTC	CASSLDLAISAYNEQFF
TRBV28	TRBD2	-	TRBJ2-7	TGTGCCAGCAGTTTCGGTAGCGGGAGAGTCGAGCAGTACTTC	CASSFGSGRVEQYF
TRBV18	-	-	TRBJ2-2	TGTGCCAGCTCACCAAGCCAGGGAACCACCGGGGAGCTGTTTTTT	CASSPSQGTTGELFF
TRBV9	-	once	TRBJ2-1	TGTGCCAGCAGCGTAACAGGCTCCTACAATGAGCAGTTCTTC	CASSVTGSYNEQFF
TRBV2	-	-	TRBJ1-1	TGTGCCAGCAGTGTGCGGACAGCAGAAGAAGCTTTCTTT	CASSVRTAEEAFF
TRBV12-3/TRBV12-4	-	-	TRBJ1-2	TGTGCCAGCAGTCTGGGGGGAGGGGGCTACACCTTC	CASSLGGGGYTF
TRBV29-1	-	-	TRBJ1-4	TGCAGCGTTGAAGAAGGGAGTCGGGATGAAAAACTGTTTTTT	CSVEEGSRDEKLFF
TRBV5-1	-	-	TRBJ2-3	TGCGCCAGCAGCTCGAGCACAGATACGCAGTATTTT	CASSSSTDTQYF
TRBV28	-	once	TRBJ1-1	TGTGCCAGCAGTTTATCACGGGGGGCCATGAACACTGAAGCTTTCTTT	CASSLSRGAMNTEAFF